Listed below are T cell receptor beta chains from one sample, sequenced in a study of cytomegalovirus exposure and HLA in healthy donors. Profiling relied on immunoSEQ multiplex PCR, and the TCRdb table lists in-frame clones only, not all of them. The table shows roughly 200,000 clones, with around 75% occurring only once. The sequenced sample was PBMCs. These receptors were taken from a woman in her twenties or thirties in good health and CMV-seronegative. Both conserved end residues are part of each CDR3. D genes are given only for firm matches. Rows may omit the clone size; those that give it use once, few, many or a size class.

d_call: -
j_call: TRBJ2-1
clone_size: -
v_call: TRBV6-1
cdr3_nt: TGTGCCAGCAGTGTTGGCAGGGCGGGGGCCCCGTTTTTCAATGAGCAGTTCTTC
cdr3_aa: CASSVGRAGAPFFNEQFF

d_call: -
j_call: TRBJ1-1
clone_size: -
v_call: TRBV7-9
cdr3_nt: TGTGCCAGCGGGATACCGGGACACCTGAACGCTGAAGCTTTCTTT
cdr3_aa: CASGIPGHLNAEAFF

d_call: -
j_call: TRBJ1-1
clone_size: -
v_call: TRBV14
cdr3_nt: TGTGCCAGCAACAACGGGGGGCGCACTGAAGCTTTCTTT
cdr3_aa: CASNNGGRTEAFF

d_call: -
j_call: TRBJ1-3
clone_size: -
v_call: TRBV7-9
cdr3_nt: TGTGCCAGCAGCGCCGTCAGGGGAAGGCCTGGAAACACCATATATTTT
cdr3_aa: CASSAVRGRPGNTIYF

d_call: TRBD1
j_call: TRBJ1-1
clone_size: -
v_call: TRBV7-9
cdr3_nt: TGTGCCAGCAGCACGGACACCGGGACAGGGAGAGAAGCTTTCTTT
cdr3_aa: CASSTDTGTGREAFF

d_call: -
j_call: TRBJ2-1
clone_size: -
v_call: TRBV4-2
cdr3_nt: TGTGCCAGCAGCCAAACGGGGGTTGGATTAGACAATGAGCAGTTCTTC
cdr3_aa: CASSQTGVGLDNEQFF

d_call: -
j_call: TRBJ2-2
clone_size: few
v_call: TRBV29-1
cdr3_nt: TGCAGCGTTGAAGATCAAGTAGGGGTATCCGGGGAGCTGTTTTTT
cdr3_aa: CSVEDQVGVSGELFF

d_call: TRBD1
j_call: TRBJ1-4
clone_size: -
v_call: TRBV19
cdr3_nt: TGTGCCAGTAGTGCAGGGGGCTTAACTAATGAAAAACTGTTTTTT
cdr3_aa: CASSAGGLTNEKLFF

d_call: TRBD1
j_call: TRBJ2-4
clone_size: -
v_call: TRBV18
cdr3_nt: TGTGCCAGCTCACCTAACCGGGACAGGGATTGGGAGCTAGCCAAAAACATTCAGTACTTC
cdr3_aa: CASSPNRDRDWELAKNIQYF

d_call: TRBD2
j_call: TRBJ2-7
clone_size: once
v_call: TRBV14
cdr3_nt: TGTGCCAGCAGCCGCATAAGGGCCGGGGGGGAGCAGTACTTC
cdr3_aa: CASSRIRAGGEQYF

d_call: -
j_call: TRBJ2-7
clone_size: -
v_call: TRBV6-1
cdr3_nt: TGTGCCAGCAGTGAAGTTGGGCGGGGTACCTACGAGCAGTACTTC
cdr3_aa: CASSEVGRGTYEQYF

d_call: -
j_call: TRBJ1-3
clone_size: -
v_call: TRBV9
cdr3_nt: TGTGCCAGCAGCCCCGGAGGAACCTCTGGAAACACCATATATTTT
cdr3_aa: CASSPGGTSGNTIYF

d_call: -
j_call: TRBJ2-1
clone_size: -
v_call: TRBV5-4
cdr3_nt: TGTGCCAGCTCCGAGGCTGGGTTAAGTGAGCAGTTCTTC
cdr3_aa: CASSEAGLSEQFF

d_call: TRBD2
j_call: TRBJ2-2
clone_size: -
v_call: TRBV2
cdr3_nt: TGTGCCAGCAGTGAGGGACCCGGGGGAGGGGACGGGGAGCTGTTTTTT
cdr3_aa: CASSEGPGGGDGELFF

d_call: TRBD1
j_call: TRBJ2-2
clone_size: few
v_call: TRBV9
cdr3_nt: TGTGCCAGCAGCCTTGCCGGGACAGCGAACACCGGGGAGCTGTTTTTT
cdr3_aa: CASSLAGTANTGELFF

d_call: TRBD1
j_call: TRBJ1-1
clone_size: once
v_call: TRBV18
cdr3_nt: TGTGCCAGCTCACCAGGGACAGCCCTGAACACTGAAGCTTTCTTT
cdr3_aa: CASSPGTALNTEAFF

d_call: -
j_call: TRBJ2-3
clone_size: -
v_call: TRBV6-4
cdr3_nt: TGTGCCAGCAGTCCCACAGGACAGTTGAGCACAGATACGCAGTATTTT
cdr3_aa: CASSPTGQLSTDTQYF

d_call: -
j_call: TRBJ1-5
clone_size: -
v_call: TRBV6-1
cdr3_nt: TGTGCCAGCAGTGAAATTGCAGGGTCTAATCAGCCCCAGCATTTT
cdr3_aa: CASSEIAGSNQPQHF

d_call: TRBD1
j_call: TRBJ2-7
clone_size: few
v_call: TRBV2
cdr3_nt: TGTGCCAGCAGCCTGCAGGGGGCCTACGAGCAGTACTTC
cdr3_aa: CASSLQGAYEQYF

d_call: -
j_call: TRBJ1-1
clone_size: few
v_call: TRBV7-9
cdr3_nt: TGTGCCAGCAGCTTGAACCCTCGAGGTGAGGTGAACACTGAAGCTTTCTTT
cdr3_aa: CASSLNPRGEVNTEAFF

d_call: TRBD2
j_call: TRBJ2-5
clone_size: -
v_call: TRBV5-1
cdr3_nt: TGCGCCAGCAGCTTGCTTAGCGGGGAGCAAGAGACCCAGTACTTC
cdr3_aa: CASSLLSGEQETQYF

d_call: -
j_call: TRBJ2-2
clone_size: once
v_call: TRBV30
cdr3_nt: TGTGCCTTTCTGTCCGGGGAGCTGTTTTTT
cdr3_aa: CAFLSGELFF

d_call: -
j_call: TRBJ1-2
clone_size: -
v_call: TRBV4-2
cdr3_nt: TGTGCCAGCAGCCAAGGGGAGAACGGATTCTATGGCTACACCTTC
cdr3_aa: CASSQGENGFYGYTF

d_call: -
j_call: TRBJ2-5
clone_size: -
v_call: TRBV27
cdr3_nt: TGTGCCAGCAGTTTTCAGGCAGGGGAGACCCAGTACTTC
cdr3_aa: CASSFQAGETQYF

d_call: TRBD2
j_call: TRBJ2-7
clone_size: -
v_call: TRBV7-6
cdr3_nt: TGTGCCAGCAGCCCCAGGAGCGGGAGATGGGACGAGCAGTACTTC
cdr3_aa: CASSPRSGRWDEQYF

d_call: -
j_call: TRBJ1-2
clone_size: -
v_call: TRBV6-1
cdr3_nt: TGTGCCAGCAGTGAAGGGCAGGGTCCTAACTATGGCTACACCTTC
cdr3_aa: CASSEGQGPNYGYTF

d_call: TRBD2
j_call: TRBJ2-3
clone_size: -
v_call: TRBV7-9
cdr3_nt: TGTGCCAGCAGCCCCGGACTAGCGGGCGGGGATACGCAGTATTTT
cdr3_aa: CASSPGLAGGDTQYF

d_call: -
j_call: TRBJ1-3
clone_size: -
v_call: TRBV15
cdr3_nt: TGTGCCACCAGCAAACTTCGTAGCTCTGGAAACACCATATATTTT
cdr3_aa: CATSKLRSSGNTIYF

d_call: TRBD1
j_call: TRBJ1-6
clone_size: -
v_call: TRBV7-6
cdr3_nt: TGTGCCAGCAGCTACGCAGACAGGGGGCATTCACCCCTCCACTTT
cdr3_aa: CASSYADRGHSPLHF

d_call: TRBD2
j_call: TRBJ2-3
clone_size: -
v_call: TRBV19
cdr3_nt: TGTGCCAGTAGTACCCGGACTAGCGGGAGCTCCTCCACAGATACGCAGTATTTT
cdr3_aa: CASSTRTSGSSSTDTQYF

d_call: TRBD2
j_call: TRBJ2-3
clone_size: -
v_call: TRBV6-6
cdr3_nt: TGTGCCAGCAGTTACTCTAGCGGGAGGGCGAATACGCAGTATTTT
cdr3_aa: CASSYSSGRANTQYF

d_call: -
j_call: TRBJ2-7
clone_size: few
v_call: TRBV13
cdr3_nt: TGTGCCAGCAGCTTAAGGGGGTTCTCCTACGAGCAGTACTTC
cdr3_aa: CASSLRGFSYEQYF

d_call: -
j_call: TRBJ2-6
clone_size: -
v_call: TRBV2
cdr3_nt: TGTGCCAGCAGGGCGACAGTCTCCGGGGCCAACGTCCTGACTTTC
cdr3_aa: CASRATVSGANVLTF

d_call: -
j_call: TRBJ2-5
clone_size: -
v_call: TRBV19
cdr3_nt: TGTGCCAGTAGTATCATAGGGGCACAAGAGACCCAGTACTTC
cdr3_aa: CASSIIGAQETQYF

d_call: TRBD1
j_call: TRBJ2-1
clone_size: -
v_call: TRBV30
cdr3_nt: TGTGCCTGGAACCGGGACAGGGGGCTCCCCTCCTACAATGAGCAGTTCTTC
cdr3_aa: CAWNRDRGLPSYNEQFF

d_call: TRBD1
j_call: TRBJ2-7
clone_size: -
v_call: TRBV27
cdr3_nt: TGTGCCAGCAAATTGGGACAGGGGTCCTACGAGCAGTACTTC
cdr3_aa: CASKLGQGSYEQYF

d_call: TRBD1
j_call: TRBJ1-6
clone_size: -
v_call: TRBV27
cdr3_nt: TGTGCCAGCAGTTTGATGGACAGGGTAAATTCACCCCTCCACTTT
cdr3_aa: CASSLMDRVNSPLHF

d_call: TRBD1
j_call: TRBJ1-3
clone_size: once
v_call: TRBV6-5
cdr3_nt: TGTGCCAGCAGTCTCGGGACAGGGGCTGGAAACACCATATATTTT
cdr3_aa: CASSLGTGAGNTIYF

d_call: -
j_call: TRBJ1-2
clone_size: -
v_call: TRBV15
cdr3_nt: TGTGCCACCAGCAGAGATCCAGGGGTCCCTCCTTATGGCTACACCTTC
cdr3_aa: CATSRDPGVPPYGYTF

d_call: -
j_call: TRBJ2-3
clone_size: -
v_call: TRBV5-1
cdr3_nt: TGCGCCAGCAGCCTCTCGGGGGGCACAGATACGCAGTATTTT
cdr3_aa: CASSLSGGTDTQYF

d_call: -
j_call: TRBJ1-1
clone_size: -
v_call: TRBV4-3
cdr3_nt: TGCGCCAGCAGGGACGCCACAACGGACTCCTCTGAAGCTTTCTTT
cdr3_aa: CASRDATTDSSEAFF

d_call: -
j_call: TRBJ1-3
clone_size: -
v_call: TRBV7-9
cdr3_nt: TGTGCCAGCAGCTTAGTGGCGGGGAGGCGCGGAAACACCATATATTTT
cdr3_aa: CASSLVAGRRGNTIYF

d_call: -
j_call: TRBJ2-3
clone_size: -
v_call: TRBV7-9
cdr3_nt: TGTGCCAGCAGCTCGGAGGTAGCAGATACGCAGTATTTT
cdr3_aa: CASSSEVADTQYF

d_call: TRBD2
j_call: TRBJ2-1
clone_size: -
v_call: TRBV4-2
cdr3_nt: TGTGCCAGCAGCCAAGACCCACTAGCGGGAGACTTGGACAATGAGCAGTTCTTC
cdr3_aa: CASSQDPLAGDLDNEQFF

d_call: TRBD2
j_call: TRBJ2-7
clone_size: once
v_call: TRBV2
cdr3_nt: TGTGCCCGCCTAGCGGGAGCTGAGGACGAGCAGTACTTC
cdr3_aa: CARLAGAEDEQYF

d_call: TRBD2
j_call: TRBJ2-7
clone_size: -
v_call: TRBV4-3
cdr3_nt: TGCGCCAGCAGCCAAGATCTTGGGGGGGTTCCTATCTACGAGCAGTACTTC
cdr3_aa: CASSQDLGGVPIYEQYF

d_call: -
j_call: TRBJ1-1
clone_size: -
v_call: TRBV7-9
cdr3_nt: TGTGCCAGCAGCTCGACCTATACGGACAGCACTGAAGCTTTCTTT
cdr3_aa: CASSSTYTDSTEAFF

d_call: TRBD1
j_call: TRBJ1-1
clone_size: -
v_call: TRBV27
cdr3_nt: TGTGCCAGCAGTTTACTTCAGGGGGCCCCTGAAGCTTTCTTT
cdr3_aa: CASSLLQGAPEAFF

d_call: TRBD1
j_call: TRBJ1-1
clone_size: -
v_call: TRBV7-8
cdr3_nt: TGTGCCAGCAGCAAGGGACAGACCTTACACTTGAACACTGAAGCTTTCTTT
cdr3_aa: CASSKGQTLHLNTEAFF

d_call: TRBD2
j_call: TRBJ2-1
clone_size: -
v_call: TRBV9
cdr3_nt: TGTGCCAGCAGCGCACTAGCGGGAGAAGACAATGAGCAGTTCTTC
cdr3_aa: CASSALAGEDNEQFF

d_call: -
j_call: TRBJ2-1
clone_size: -
v_call: TRBV6-1
cdr3_nt: TGTGCCAGCAGTGGGGGAGGCTTAAGGCTTGGGCAAAGTGAGCAGTTCTTC
cdr3_aa: CASSGGGLRLGQSEQFF

d_call: -
j_call: TRBJ2-7
clone_size: -
v_call: TRBV5-6
cdr3_nt: TGTGCCAGCAGCTTGGGTGGTGGGCTAGCATATTACTACGAGCAGTACTTC
cdr3_aa: CASSLGGGLAYYYEQYF